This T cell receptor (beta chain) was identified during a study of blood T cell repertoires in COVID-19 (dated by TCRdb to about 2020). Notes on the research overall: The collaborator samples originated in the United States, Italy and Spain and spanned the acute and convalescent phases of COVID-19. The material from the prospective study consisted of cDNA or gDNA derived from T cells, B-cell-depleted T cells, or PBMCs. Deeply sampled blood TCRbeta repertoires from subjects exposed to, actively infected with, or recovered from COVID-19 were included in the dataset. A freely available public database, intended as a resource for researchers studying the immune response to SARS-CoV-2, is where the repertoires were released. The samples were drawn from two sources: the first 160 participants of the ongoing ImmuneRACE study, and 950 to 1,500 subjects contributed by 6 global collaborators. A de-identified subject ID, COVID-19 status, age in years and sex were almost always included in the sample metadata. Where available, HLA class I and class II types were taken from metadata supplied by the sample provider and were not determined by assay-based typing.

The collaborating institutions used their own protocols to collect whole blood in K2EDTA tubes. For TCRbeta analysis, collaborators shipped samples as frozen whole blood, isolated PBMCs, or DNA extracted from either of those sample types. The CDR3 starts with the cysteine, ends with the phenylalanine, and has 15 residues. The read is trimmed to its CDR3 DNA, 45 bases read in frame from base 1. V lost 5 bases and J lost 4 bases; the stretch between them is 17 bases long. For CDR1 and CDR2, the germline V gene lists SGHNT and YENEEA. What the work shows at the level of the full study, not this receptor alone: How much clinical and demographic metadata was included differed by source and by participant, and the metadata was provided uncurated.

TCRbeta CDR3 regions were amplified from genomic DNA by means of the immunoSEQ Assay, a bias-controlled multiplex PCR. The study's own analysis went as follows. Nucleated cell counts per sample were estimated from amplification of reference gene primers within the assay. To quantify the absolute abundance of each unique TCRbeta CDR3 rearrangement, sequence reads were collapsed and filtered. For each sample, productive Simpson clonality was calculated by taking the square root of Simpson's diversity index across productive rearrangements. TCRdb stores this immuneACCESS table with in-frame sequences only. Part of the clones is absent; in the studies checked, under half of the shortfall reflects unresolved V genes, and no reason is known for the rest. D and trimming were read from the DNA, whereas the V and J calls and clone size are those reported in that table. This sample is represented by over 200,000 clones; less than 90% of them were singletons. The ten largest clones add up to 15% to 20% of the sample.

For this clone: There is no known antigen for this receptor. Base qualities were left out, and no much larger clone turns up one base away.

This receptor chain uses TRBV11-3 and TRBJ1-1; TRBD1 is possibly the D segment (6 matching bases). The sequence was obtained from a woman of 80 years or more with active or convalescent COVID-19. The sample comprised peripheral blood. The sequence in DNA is TGTGCCAGCAGCCTAGGAATGGGACAACTCACTGAAGCTTTCTTT. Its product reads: CASSLGMGQLTEAFF. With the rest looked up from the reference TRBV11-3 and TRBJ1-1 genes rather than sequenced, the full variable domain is EAGVVQSPRYKIIEKKQPVAFWCNPISGHNTLYWYLQNLGQGPELLIRYENEEAVDDSQLPKDRFSAERLKGVDSTLKIQPAELGDSAVYLCASSLGMGQLTEAFFGQGTRLTVV.